This T cell receptor (beta chain) was sequenced in a study of PD-L1 blockade in urothelial cancer. Study information: It was around 2014 that patients started atezolizumab at 1,200 mg intravenously every 3 weeks. Blood samples had a median of around 150,000 T cells. The number of prior chemotherapy regimens per patient was 0 to 3.

Repertoires were generated with immunoSEQ multiplex PCR, while TCRdb's copy carries only in-frame clones and drops some. The sample records some 30,000 clones, approximately 86% being singletons. The CDR3 is 14 amino acids. V lost 5 bases to trimming and J lost 2 bases, with 12 bases between them. CDR1 SEHNR and CDR2 FQNEAQ come from the germline V gene (reference sequence). The TCR was taken from a middle-aged man with urothelial cancer. The rearrangement links TRBV7-9 to TRBJ2-5; D perhaps matches TRBD2 (5 bases). The specimen comprised PBMCs, sampled around atezolizumab (anti-PD-L1) treatment. The CDR3 DNA reads as TGTGCCAGCAGCCCGGAGGCACAGCAAGAGACCCAGTACTTC. This translates into CASSPEAQQETQYF.